This is a list of T cell receptor beta chains from one sample in a study of T and B cells in COVID-19 patients. TCRdb re-analysed the multiplex PCR reads in MiXCR, keeping a single row per CDR3 protein. Found here are some 5,000 distinct CDR3 sequences, around a fifth of them singletons; the top ten hold 3% to 4%. The sequenced sample consisted of blood. The receptor source for this set is a human donor with active COVID-19. Each CDR3 is given with its conserved first and last residue. A D gene is named only where the DNA matches it firmly. Not every row has a clone size; where given, it reads once, few, many or a size class.

17,TRBD1,TRBJ1-5,few,TRBV12-3/TRBV12-4,TGTGCCAGCAGTCCTGGACAGGGGGGTGGCAGCAATCAGCCCCAGCATTTT,CASSPGQGGGSNQPQHF
13,NA,TRBJ2-7,NA,TRBV7-2,TGTGCCAGCAGCTTCGGACTATCCTTCGAGCAGTACTTC,CASSFGLSFEQYF
12,NA,TRBJ2-2,large,TRBV19,TGTGCCAGTAGTCCCAGGGCCGGGGAGCTGTTTTTT,CASSPRAGELFF
14,NA,TRBJ2-5,medium-sized,TRBV19,TGTGCCAGTAGTAAGGGCAGGGGAAGGGAGACCCAGTACTTC,CASSKGRGRETQYF
14,TRBD1,TRBJ1-1,few,TRBV5-4,TGTGCCAGCAGCGGGACAGGGCTGAACACTGAAGCTTTCTTT,CASSGTGLNTEAFF
14,NA,TRBJ1-4,few,TRBV21-1,TGTGCCAGCAGTTTCAGGGGGCGGAATGAAAAACTGTTTTTT,CASSFRGRNEKLFF
15,NA,TRBJ2-1,NA,TRBV12-5,TGTGCTAGTGGCCCAGGGGCAGGGGCCTACAATGAGCAGTTCTTC,CASGPGAGAYNEQFF
11,NA,TRBJ2-3,NA,TRBV20-1,TGCAGTGCTAGCCTCCCAAATACGCAGTATTTT,CSASLPNTQYF
17,NA,TRBJ1-5,few,TRBV6-1,TGTGCCAGCGACAGGCGCGGTACTTTCATTAGCAATCAGCCCCAGCATTTT,CASDRRGTFISNQPQHF
12,NA,TRBJ2-7,few,TRBV12-5,TGTGCTAGTGGGACAGGTACCTACGAGCAGTACTTC,CASGTGTYEQYF
18,NA,TRBJ2-6,medium-sized,TRBV19,TGTGCCAGTAGTATACAGGAGACTGGAGGCTCTGGGGCCAACGTCCTGACTTTC,CASSIQETGGSGANVLTF
14,TRBD2,TRBJ2-3,medium-sized,TRBV6-4,TGTGCCAGCAGTGACACTAGCGGCACAGATACGCAGTATTTT,CASSDTSGTDTQYF
14,NA,TRBJ1-3,medium-sized,TRBV6-1,TGTGCCAGCAGTGCTTCAGGCTCTGGAAACACCATATATTTT,CASSASGSGNTIYF
13,TRBD1,TRBJ1-2,many,TRBV5-4,TGTGCCAGCAGTTCGGACAGGGCTTATGGCTACACCTTC,CASSSDRAYGYTF
14,TRBD1,TRBJ1-5,few,TRBV19,TGTGCCAGTACAGGGACAGGGGGCGACCAGCCCCAGCATTTT,CASTGTGGDQPQHF
14,NA,TRBJ2-3,few,TRBV4-2,TGTGCCAGCAGCCCCTCTCTAAGCACAGATACGCAGTATTTT,CASSPSLSTDTQYF
12,NA,TRBJ1-1,medium-sized,TRBV19,TGTGCCAGTAAAACCCCTAACACTGAAGCTTTCTTT,CASKTPNTEAFF
16,TRBD2,TRBJ2-1,medium-sized,TRBV19,TGTGCCAGTAGTATAGTCGCGGGGGGCGGATACAATGAGCAGTTCTTC,CASSIVAGGGYNEQFF
13,NA,TRBJ1-1,few,TRBV6-1,TGTGCCAGCAGCCTCTCTGGGAACACTGAAGCTTTCTTT,CASSLSGNTEAFF
15,TRBD2,TRBJ2-1,medium-sized,TRBV27,TGTGCCAGCAGTTCAAGCCGGACTAGCTCTAGTGAGCAGTTCTTC,CASSSSRTSSSEQFF
14,NA,TRBJ1-1,medium-sized,TRBV27,TGTGCCAGCAGTTTGAGTACAGGGAAGACTGAAGCTTTCTTT,CASSLSTGKTEAFF
15,NA,TRBJ1-2,few,TRBV13,TGTGCCAGCAGCTTCGACACGGGGGACCCCTATGGCTACACCTTC,CASSFDTGDPYGYTF